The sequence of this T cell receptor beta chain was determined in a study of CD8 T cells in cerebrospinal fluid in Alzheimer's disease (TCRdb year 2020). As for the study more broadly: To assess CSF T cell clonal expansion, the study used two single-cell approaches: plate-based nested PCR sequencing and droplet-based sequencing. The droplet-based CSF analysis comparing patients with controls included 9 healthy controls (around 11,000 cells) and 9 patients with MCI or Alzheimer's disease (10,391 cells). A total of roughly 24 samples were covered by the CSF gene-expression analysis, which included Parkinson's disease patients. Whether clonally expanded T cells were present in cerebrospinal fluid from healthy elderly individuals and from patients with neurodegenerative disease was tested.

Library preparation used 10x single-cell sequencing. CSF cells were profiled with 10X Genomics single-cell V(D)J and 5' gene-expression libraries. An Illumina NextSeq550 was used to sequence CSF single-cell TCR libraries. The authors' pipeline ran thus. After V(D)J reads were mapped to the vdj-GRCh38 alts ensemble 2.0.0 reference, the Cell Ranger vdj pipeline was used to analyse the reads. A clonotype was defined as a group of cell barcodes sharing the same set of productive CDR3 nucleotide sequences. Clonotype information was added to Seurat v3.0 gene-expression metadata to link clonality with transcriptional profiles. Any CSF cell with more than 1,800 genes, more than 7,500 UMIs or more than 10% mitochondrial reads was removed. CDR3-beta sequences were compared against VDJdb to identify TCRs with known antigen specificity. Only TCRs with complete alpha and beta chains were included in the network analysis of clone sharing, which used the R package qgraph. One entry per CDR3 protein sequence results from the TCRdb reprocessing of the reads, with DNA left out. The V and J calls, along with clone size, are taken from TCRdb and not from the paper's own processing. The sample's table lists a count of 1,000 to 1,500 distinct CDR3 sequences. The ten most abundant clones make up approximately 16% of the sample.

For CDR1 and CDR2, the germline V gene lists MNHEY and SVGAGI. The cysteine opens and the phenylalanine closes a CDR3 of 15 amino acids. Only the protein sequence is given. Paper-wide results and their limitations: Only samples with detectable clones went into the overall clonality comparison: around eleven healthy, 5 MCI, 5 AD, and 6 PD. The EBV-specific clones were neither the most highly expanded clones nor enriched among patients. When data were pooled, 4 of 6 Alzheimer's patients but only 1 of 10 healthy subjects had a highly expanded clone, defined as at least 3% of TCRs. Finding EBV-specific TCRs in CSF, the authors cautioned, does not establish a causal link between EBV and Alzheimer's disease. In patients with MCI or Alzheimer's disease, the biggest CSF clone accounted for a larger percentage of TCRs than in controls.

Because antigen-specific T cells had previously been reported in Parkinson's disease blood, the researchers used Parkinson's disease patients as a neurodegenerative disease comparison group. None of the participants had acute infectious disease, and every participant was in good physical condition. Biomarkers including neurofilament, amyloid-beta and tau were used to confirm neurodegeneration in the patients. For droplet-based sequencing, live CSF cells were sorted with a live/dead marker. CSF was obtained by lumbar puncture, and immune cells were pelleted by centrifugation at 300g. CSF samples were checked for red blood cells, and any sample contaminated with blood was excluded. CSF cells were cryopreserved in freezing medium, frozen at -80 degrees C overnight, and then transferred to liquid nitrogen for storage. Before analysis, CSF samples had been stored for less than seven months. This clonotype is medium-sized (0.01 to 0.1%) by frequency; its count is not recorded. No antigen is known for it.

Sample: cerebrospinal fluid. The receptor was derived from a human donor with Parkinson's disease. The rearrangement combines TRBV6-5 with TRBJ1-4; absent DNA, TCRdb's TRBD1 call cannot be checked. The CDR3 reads CASSYTTGAEEKLFF.